This T cell receptor (beta chain) emerged from a study of T cell changes during pregnancy in multiple sclerosis. Profiling relied on immunoSEQ multiplex PCR, and the TCRdb table lists in-frame clones only, not all of them. The data hold 33,000 or so clones, with roughly nine tenths observed a single time. In germline, CDR1 is SGHDN, CDR2 FVKESK. The CDR3 sequence is 15 residues long. The V and J ends lost 4 bases and 5 bases, in that order; junction bases with no gene match: 8. This TCR came from a female donor in good health, enrolled as a control in a pregnancy study. Material: peripheral blood, obtained in the third trimester of pregnancy. The rearrangement links TRBV14 to TRBJ2-5; 9 nucleotides line up with TRBD2. CDR3 nucleotides: TGTGCCAGCAGCCCGCGGGAGGGGATAGTGGAGACCCAGTACTTC. Amino acid sequence: CASSPREGIVETQYF.